The next 5 T cell receptor beta chains were all read from a single sample in a study of shared clonotypes between healthy human individuals. Assay used: immunoSEQ multiplex PCR; TCRdb lists only in-frame clones, some missing. Of approximately 1.9 million clones detected, 85% to 95% appear once; the ten largest clones hold about 1.7%. The naive CD8 subset, CD45RO-negative cells positively selected for CCR7, excluded terminally differentiated effector memory CD45RA+ cells. Sequencing used naive CD8+ T cells from PBMCs. The source of these receptors is a man aged 18 to 29 in good health. Some clones in this sample may be carry-over from other donors' samples.

The chain has TRBV29-1 and TRBJ1-2; tentatively, D is TRBD1 (6 bases). This CDR3 has 13 residues. The ends were cut back, 6 bases at V and 0 bases at J, with 11 bases in the middle. Germline CDR1 is SQVTM and CDR2 is ANQGSEA. CDR3 sequence: CSVMTGPNYGYTF. CDR3 nucleotides: TGCAGCGTCATGACAGGACCTAACTATGGCTACACCTTC.

The chain links TRBV27 to TRBJ2-4; weak D call: TRBD2 (6 bases). The CDR3 consists of 12 residues. Germline V gene lookup returns CDR1 MNHEY and CDR2 SMNVEV (reference sequence). The ends were cut back, 4 bases at V and 9 bases at J, with 10 bases in the middle. CDR3 sequence (DNA): TGTGCCAGCAGTTCCTCGGGGGTCATTCAGTACTTC. Its protein is CASSSSGVIQYF.

The chain recombines TRBV2 with TRBJ1-2; 11 bases match TRBD1. This CDR3 comprises 15 residues. CDR1 is SNHLY, CDR2 FYNNEI, per germline. The V segment lost 3 bases and the J segment 4 bases; nucleotides outside the gene matches: 4. The CDR3 DNA sequence: TGTGCCAGCAGTGAGGGACAGGGGGTTTTCTATGGCTACACCTTC. Its translation is CASSEGQGVFYGYTF.

This clone was seen a single time. The V gene is TRBV28, the J gene TRBJ2-4, with TRBD1 identical over 7 bases. V lost 6 bases and J lost 2; bases outside the gene matches: 7. This CDR3 region has 15 residues. The V gene's germline CDR1 is MDHEN and CDR2 SYDVKM. CDR3 sequence reads: CASRQRQGPKNIQYF. The CDR3 coding sequence is TGTGCCAGCAGGCAACGACAGGGACCCAAAAACATTCAGTACTTC.

The chain joins TRBV5-1 to TRBJ2-2, with no clear D. The germline V gene has CDR1 SGHRS and CDR2 YFSETQ. Trimming cost V 1 base and J 2 bases, with 12 bases left between them. This CDR3 has 16 residues. CDR3 loop: CASSLWLGRNTGELFF. The CDR3 coding sequence is TGCGCCAGCAGCTTGTGGTTAGGAAGAAACACCGGGGAGCTGTTTTTT.